Following are 31 T cell receptor beta chains from one sample sequenced in a study of cytomegalovirus exposure and HLA in healthy donors. 13 Jbeta primers and 60 Vbeta primers were used for the PCR. Only in-frame clones appear in the TCRdb table, and some are missing; sequencing was by immunoSEQ multiplex PCR. The sample includes about 160,000 clones, approximately 78% of them seen just once. The material sequenced was PBMCs. Source of these receptors: a male donor in good health and CMV-seronegative.

This chain connects TRBV6-6 to TRBJ1-5; tentative D call: TRBD1 (6 bases). V was pared by 2 bases and J by 6 bases, with 11 bases between. Looked up from germline, CDR1 is MNHNY and CDR2 is SVGAGI (reference sequence). This CDR3 spans 14 amino acids. The DNA for the CDR3 is TGTGCCAGCAGTTACGCAGGGGTAGTTCAGCCCCAGCATTTT. It translates to CASSYAGVVQPQHF.

The chain combines TRBV4-1 with TRBJ1-5; possible D gene TRBD1, 5 bases. The CDR3 has 16 amino acids. V was pared by 1 base and J by 1 base, with 11 bases between. CDR1 and CDR2 from the germline V gene are MGHRA and YSYEKL. For the CDR3, the DNA is TGCGCCAGCAGCCAAGTACTGACAGAAAGCAATCAGCCCCAGCATTTT. Translating it yields CASSQVLTESNQPQHF.

This clone came up a few times. The rearrangement uses TRBV11-2 and TRBJ2-7; D remains unclear. CDR3 length: 14 residues. Deletions cut 1 base from V and 4 bases from J, with 11 bases between. Per germline, CDR1 SGHAT and CDR2 FQNNGV. The CDR3 nucleotides are TGTGCCAGCAGCTTAGTTACCGTCGGGTACGAGCAGTACTTC. Translated, it gives CASSLVTVGYEQYF.

The chain is built from TRBV6-5 and TRBJ1-3, with D tentatively TRBD1 (6 bases). The CDR3 loop spans 15 amino acids. The germline V gene has CDR1 MNHEY and CDR2 SVGAGI. V was cut by 7 bases and J by 0 bases, with 13 bases left in between. The chain's CDR3 is CASTRQDNSGNTIYF. The CDR3 coding sequence is TGTGCCAGCACCAGACAGGATAACTCTGGAAACACCATATATTTT.

The chain combines TRBV4-2 with TRBJ2-5; 10 bases are shared with TRBD2. The CDR3 runs to 16 residues. Per the germline V gene, CDR1 is LGHNA and CDR2 is YNFKEQ. Trimming cost V 1 base and J 5 bases; bases outside gene matches: 7. In DNA, the CDR3 is TGTGCCAGCAGCCAAGCTAGCGGGAGCGGGGGGGAGACCCAGTACTTC. It specifies CASSQASGSGGETQYF.

For the CDR3, the DNA is TGTGCCAGCAGTGAGGCCCCGAACACCGGGGAGCTGTTTTTT. Translating it yields CASSEAPNTGELFF. The chain links TRBV6-4 to TRBJ2-2; D uncertain. Germline V gene data show CDR1 as MRHNA and CDR2 as SNTAGT. Trimming stripped 3 bases from V and 0 bases from J, with 5 bases between. The CDR3 length is 14 residues.

The CDR3 loop is CASSGQGTTNYGYTF. The CDR3 nucleotides are TGTGCCAGCTCGGGACAGGGGACTACTAACTATGGCTACACCTTC. The rearrangement links TRBV7-9 to TRBJ1-2; 10 nucleotides match TRBD1. CDR1 SEHNR and CDR2 FQNEAQ come from the germline V gene (reference sequence). This CDR3 region has 15 residues. The ends lost 8 bases at V and 0 bases at J; junction bases unmatched: 6.

The chain recombines TRBV5-1 with TRBJ2-7, with D tentatively TRBD1 (6 bases). CDR1 is SGHRS, CDR2 YFSETQ, per germline. The CDR3 is 14 residues long. V lost 4 bases to trimming and J lost 1 base, with 12 bases between them. Here the CDR3 reads CASSTNRASYEQYF. The CDR3 nucleotides read TGCGCCAGCAGCACGAACAGGGCATCCTACGAGCAGTACTTC.

V and J are TRBV28 and TRBJ1-1; weak D call: TRBD1 (5 bases). The CDR3 consists of 13 residues. The V gene lost 3 bases and the J gene lost 3 bases, with 8 bases spanning the gap. Germline CDR1 MDHEN, CDR2 SYDVKM. CDR3 DNA sequence: TGTGCCAGCAGTTTCCGACAGTACACTGAAGCTTTCTTT. It codes for CASSFRQYTEAFF.

This clone has a handful of counts. This chain connects TRBV6-4 to TRBJ2-3; TRBD2 matches at 8 bases. V dropped 4 bases and J dropped 7; count of bases not matched to a gene: 13. The germline CDR1 and CDR2 sequences are MRHNA and SNTAGT. CDR3 size: 16 residues. The DNA for the CDR3 is TGTGCCAGCAGTGCCGCCGGGGGGGCCGATGCAAATACGCAGTATTTT. Its translation is CASSAAGGADANTQYF.

The chain employs TRBV6-6 and TRBJ2-7, with 8 bases fitting TRBD2. Germline V CDR1 and CDR2: MNHNY, SVGAGI (reference sequence). This CDR3 comprises 14 residues. The ends lost 7 bases at V and 5 bases at J; junction bases unmatched: 10. The CDR3 spells CASTPGTRGNEQYF. The CDR3 coding sequence is TGTGCCAGCACCCCCGGGACTAGGGGCAACGAGCAGTACTTC.

This chain joins TRBV4-2 and TRBJ2-2, with a possible D match to TRBD1 (6 bases). Germline CDR1 is LGHNA and CDR2 is YNFKEQ. Trimming took 3 bases from V and 0 from J, leaving 14 bases between them. CDR3 size: 17 residues. CDR3 loop: CASSQDENRANTGELFF. DNA for the CDR3: TGTGCCAGCAGCCAGGACGAAAACAGGGCGAACACCGGGGAGCTGTTTTTT.

This sequence joins TRBV6-4 and TRBJ2-1, with 7 positions matching TRBD2. Germline V gene lookup returns CDR1 MRHNA and CDR2 SNTAGT. With 4 bases clipped from V and 6 bases from J, the junction kept 6 bases outside the gene matches. The CDR3 covers 14 residues. CDR3 loop: CASSADGRRNEQFF. CDR3 nucleotides: TGTGCCAGCAGTGCTGACGGGAGGCGCAATGAGCAGTTCTTC.

The chain is built from TRBV5-1 and TRBJ2-7, with TRBD2 matching 12 bases. V lost 4 bases to trimming and J lost 1 base; unmatched junction nucleotides: 9. Per the germline V gene, CDR1 is SGHRS and CDR2 is YFSETQ. CDR3 size: 17 residues. The CDR3 DNA sequence: TGCGCCAGCAGCGCCCCTAGCGGGGGGGCCCGTTCCTACGAGCAGTACTTC. This encodes CASSAPSGGARSYEQYF.

This clone was recorded a few times. The chain combines TRBV20-1 with TRBJ1-1; D is unresolved. Germline assignment: CDR1 DFQATT and CDR2 SNEGSKA (reference sequence). This CDR3 comprises 11 residues. Trimming took 2 bases from V and 7 from J, leaving 8 bases between them. The chain's CDR3 is CSARPLFEAFF. The CDR3 DNA follows: TGCAGTGCTAGACCCCTTTTTGAAGCTTTCTTT.

This chain joins TRBV2 and TRBJ1-4; D gene ambiguous. The CDR3 extends over 14 amino acids. V dropped 7 bases and J dropped 4 bases, with 13 bases sitting between them. Germline V gives CDR1 SNHLY, CDR2 FYNNEI. This CDR3 is CASKPNDFNEKLFF. The CDR3 bases are TGTGCCAGCAAACCCAATGACTTTAATGAAAAACTGTTTTTT.

The chain has TRBV4-2 and TRBJ1-5; weak D call: TRBD1 (5 bases). Deletions cut 4 bases from V and 0 bases from J, with 10 bases between. Germline-derived CDR1 and CDR2 are LGHNA and YNFKEQ. The CDR3 spans 15 residues. In nucleotides, the CDR3 is TGTGCCAGCAGCCCCGGGGGGGATAGCAATCAGCCCCAGCATTTT. It specifies CASSPGGDSNQPQHF.

This clone was seen a handful of times. CDR3 DNA sequence: TGTGCCAGCAGTTTAAAGGGGTTCACTGAAGCTTTCTTT. Protein sequence: CASSLKGFTEAFF. The chain has TRBV27 and TRBJ1-1; tentatively, D is TRBD1 (5 bases). Trimming took 2 bases from V and 4 from J, leaving 8 bases between them. CDR1 is MNHEY, CDR2 SMNVEV, per germline (reference sequence). The CDR3 loop spans 13 amino acids.

This sequence joins TRBV5-8 and TRBJ2-4; D is undetermined. Trimming stripped 8 bases from V and 1 base from J, with 13 bases between. Germline V gives CDR1 SGHTS, CDR2 YDEGEE. The CDR3 totals 14 residues. Here the CDR3 reads CASHWRLAKNIQYF. The CDR3 region has the DNA TGTGCCAGTCATTGGCGACTGGCCAAAAACATTCAGTACTTC.

The genes are TRBV29-1 and TRBJ2-1; the match to TRBD2 covers 15 bases. Germline CDR1 reads SQVTM; CDR2 reads ANQGSEA. This CDR3 is built from 19 residues. J was trimmed by 2 bases and V by 0 bases; bases with no gene match: 8. The CDR3 coding sequence is TGCAGCGTTGAAGATCTTACAGGACTAGCGGGGGGGCCCTACAATGAGCAGTTCTTC. It is translated as CSVEDLTGLAGGPYNEQFF.

The CDR3 here is CASSTRTATGELFF. The CDR3 DNA reads TGCGCCAGCAGCACCCGGACAGCCACCGGGGAGCTGTTTTTT. The V call is TRBV4-1, the J call TRBJ2-2; maybe TRBD1 (6 bases). Germline V CDR1 and CDR2: MGHRA, YSYEKL. V lost 5 bases and J 4 bases, leaving 11 bases between the germline ends. This CDR3 spans 14 amino acids.

This clone has a handful of counts. The chain links TRBV27 to TRBJ2-1; 9 bases are a match to TRBD2. The CDR3 covers 16 residues. From germline, CDR1 is MNHEY and CDR2 SMNVEV (reference sequence). The V gene end was trimmed by 0 bases and the J gene end by 8 bases; junction bases not matched to a gene: 8. The CDR3 bases are TGTGCCAGCAGTTTATCGAGGGCTAGCGGGAAATATGAGCAGTTCTTC. This translates into CASSLSRASGKYEQFF.

The rearrangement joins TRBV6-4 to TRBJ1-1, with 7 nucleotides matching TRBD1. Germline V gene data show CDR1 as MRHNA and CDR2 as SNTAGT. This CDR3 is 13 amino acids long. With V trimmed by 6 bases and J by 4 bases, 5 bases remained unmatched. For the CDR3, the DNA is TGTGCCAGCAGGAGGGGGCTGGGCACTGAAGCTTTCTTT. Its translation: CASRRGLGTEAFF.

The J gene is TRBJ2-7, the V gene TRBV6-1; TRBD1 aligns across 8 bases. CDR1 is MNHNS, CDR2 SASEGT, per germline. There are 14 residues in the CDR3. V trimming: 6 bases; J trimming: 0 bases; junction bases outside the gene matches: 4. CDR3 sequence (DNA): TGTGCCAGCAGCCCGGACAGGGTCTCCTACGAGCAGTACTTC. Translating it yields CASSPDRVSYEQYF.

The chain is built from TRBV6-5 and TRBJ2-5, with 9 bases lining up with TRBD1. V dropped 7 bases and J dropped 5; count of bases not matched to a gene: 8. Germline-derived CDR1 and CDR2 are MNHEY and SVGAGI. The CDR3 is 14 amino acids. CDR3 bases: TGTGCCAGCACCGGACAGGGGCGCGGCGAGACCCAGTACTTC. It codes for CASTGQGRGETQYF.

The CDR3 reads CAWGDRVNGYTF. CDR3 in DNA: TGTGCCTGGGGGGACAGGGTGAATGGCTACACCTTC. This sequence joins TRBV30 and TRBJ1-2, with TRBD1 matching 9 bases. This CDR3 is built from 12 residues. Germline trimming cut 5 bases from V and 6 bases from J; bases unmatched to any gene: 4. Germline CDR1 and CDR2: GTSNPN and SVGIG (reference sequence).

The rearrangement joins TRBV10-3 to TRBJ2-2, with TRBD1 identical over 10 bases. V lost 7 bases and J lost 7; bases outside the gene matches: 3. Germline loops: CDR1 ENHRY, CDR2 SYGVKD. The CDR3 is 13 residues long. The CDR3 DNA reads TGTGCCATCATGGGACAGGGGATCGGGGAGCTGTTTTTT. Protein sequence: CAIMGQGIGELFF.

CDR3 region: CASSSGGGDQETQYF. The CDR3, as DNA: TGTGCCAGCAGTTCCGGGGGGGGTGACCAAGAGACCCAGTACTTC. V usage is TRBV6-5 and J usage is TRBJ2-5; 8 bases fit TRBD2. The V gene's germline CDR1 is MNHEY and CDR2 SVGAGI. V gave up 4 bases and J gave up 0 bases; unmatched junction bases: 4. The CDR3 totals 15 residues.

The V and J genes are TRBV4-3 and TRBJ1-4, with a weak D call TRBD1 (5 bases). This CDR3 has 16 residues. Germline-derived CDR1 and CDR2 are LGHNA and YSLEER. V was trimmed by 3 bases and J by 6 bases, leaving 17 bases between them. The CDR3 here is CASSQGGLGGDEKLFF. DNA of the CDR3: TGCGCCAGCAGCCAGGGGGGTCTGGGAGGGGATGAAAAACTGTTTTTT.

The CDR3 DNA reads TGTGCCAGCAGCTTAAATGTCGCGGGAGGGAAAGAGACCCAGTACTTC. It translates to CASSLNVAGGKETQYF. V usage is TRBV7-3 and J usage is TRBJ2-5, with 9 bases identical to TRBD2. CDR1 and CDR2 from the germline V gene are SGHTA and FQGTGA. The V gene end was trimmed by 1 base and the J gene end by 3 bases; junction bases not matched to a gene: 6. The CDR3 covers 16 residues.

The chain employs TRBV5-6 and TRBJ2-7; the match to TRBD1 covers 7 bases. Germline-derived CDR1 and CDR2 are SGHDT and YYEEEE. The ends lost 7 bases at V and 7 bases at J; junction bases unmatched: 14. This CDR3 comprises 14 residues. DNA for the CDR3: TGTGCCAGCCGCCGAGACAGGGTGTCAGGGGAGCAGTACTTC. This gives the protein CASRRDRVSGEQYF.